This TCR beta chain was sequenced in a study of blood T cell repertoires in COVID-19. Study context: Acute and convalescent COVID-19 samples came from the United States, Italy and Spain. PBMCs, B-cell-depleted T cells, or T cells were the source of the cDNA or gDNA that made up the material.

CDR3 length equals 14 residues. CDR1 and CDR2 from the germline V gene are MDHEN and SYDVKM. V lost 4 bases and J lost 3; bases outside the gene matches: 4. Original processing notes: Reference gene primer amplification yielded estimated nucleated cell counts. Clones were read by immunoSEQ multiplex PCR, and TCRdb kept only the in-frame ones, dropping some. V and J calls and clone size are as listed in that table; D and trimming were resolved from the DNA. This sample has about 12,000 clones; 73% occur once, and the top ten carry 30%. The chain combines TRBV28 with TRBJ2-7; 9 positions agree with TRBD1. This clonotype was obtained from a human donor in a cohort sampled during active COVID-19. Sequences were obtained from peripheral blood. The DNA for the CDR3 is TGTGCCAGCAGTTGGGACAGGGAGGGCTACGAGCAGTACTTC. Translated: CASSWDREGYEQYF.